Listed below are T cell receptor beta chains from one sample, sequenced in a study of T cell responses to AZD1222 COVID-19 vaccine. Method: immunoSEQ multiplex PCR; TCRdb's copy keeps in-frame clones and lacks some. The table lists 150,000 to 200,000 clones, around 90% of them singletons. This specimen was peripheral blood, taken 28 days after the second AZD1222 dose. Receptor source: an adult who received the AZD1222 COVID-19 vaccine. Each CDR3 is given with its conserved first and last residue. D genes are given only for firm matches. A row's size may be missing; if present it is once, few, many or a size class.

d_gene	v_gene	abundance	j_gene	CDR3nt	CDR3aa
-	TRBV30	once	TRBJ2-1	TGTGCCTGGAGTGTAGGCTCCCTTAGCTCCTACAATGAGCAGTTCTTC	CAWSVGSLSSYNEQFF
-	TRBV6-5	-	TRBJ1-1	TGTGCCAGCAGTTACCTAGGACAGCACACTGAAGCTTTCTTT	CASSYLGQHTEAFF
-	TRBV5-4	-	TRBJ2-1	TGTGCCAGCAGCTTGTACTTCGGGGGGCGCGGAGATGAGCAGTTCTTC	CASSLYFGGRGDEQFF
-	TRBV20-1	-	TRBJ1-1	TGCAGTGCTAGTAACAGGACACTCCGAGGGGCGGCTTTCTTT	CSASNRTLRGAAFF
-	TRBV30	-	TRBJ2-7	TGTGCCTGGAAAAATAGATTGCAGGGCCCTTCCTACGAGCAGTACTTC	CAWKNRLQGPSYEQYF
-	TRBV29-1	once	TRBJ1-2	TGCAGCGTTTTGACCCCTCGAAGGTATGGCTACACCTTC	CSVLTPRRYGYTF
-	TRBV28	-	TRBJ2-1	TGTGCCAGCAGTCCTCCTGTGTTGAATGAGCAGTTCTTC	CASSPPVLNEQFF
-	TRBV6-4	-	TRBJ1-1	TGTGCCAGCAGTGACTCTGGGAACACTGAAGCTTTCTTT	CASSDSGNTEAFF
TRBD1	TRBV5-5	many	TRBJ1-5	TGTGCCAGCAGCCAAAGGGGACAGGGGACTGGGGGCAATCAGCCCCAGCATTTT	CASSQRGQGTGGNQPQHF
-	TRBV2	few	TRBJ1-5	TGTGCCAGCAGTGGCCCTCGGGGGCTAAGGCAGCCCCAGCATTTT	CASSGPRGLRQPQHF
-	TRBV27	-	TRBJ2-5	TGTGCCAGCGCGGGGCCTTACGGGCTGGAAGAGACCCAGTACTTC	CASAGPYGLEETQYF
TRBD1	TRBV6-5	-	TRBJ1-5	TGTGCCAGCAGTTACCCATGGACAGGGAGCAATCAGCCCCAGCATTTT	CASSYPWTGSNQPQHF
-	TRBV3-1/TRBV3-2	-	TRBJ2-2	TGTGCCAGCAGCCAAGACCCCTGGAGAAACACCGGGGAGCTGTTTTTT	CASSQDPWRNTGELFF
TRBD1	TRBV5-1	-	TRBJ2-6	TGCGCCAGCAGCTCTAGAAGGACAGGGGCCGCTGGGGCCAACGTCCTGACTTTC	CASSSRRTGAAGANVLTF
-	TRBV12-3/TRBV12-4	-	TRBJ1-1	TGTGCCAGCACCGCTGGGGGCGCTGAAGCTTTCTTT	CASTAGGAEAFF
-	TRBV7-8	-	TRBJ2-2	TGTGCCAACCTTGGTTACACCGGGGAGCTGTTTTTT	CANLGYTGELFF
-	TRBV18	-	TRBJ1-3	TGTGCCAGCTCACCAGCCCAGGGTTCTGGAAACACCATATATTTT	CASSPAQGSGNTIYF
-	TRBV19	-	TRBJ1-3	TGTGCCAGTAGTGCGTACTCTGGAAACACCATATATTTT	CASSAYSGNTIYF
-	TRBV25-1	-	TRBJ1-2	TGTGCCAGCAGTGATATTCACCCCCCTATCGGCTATGGCTACACCTTC	CASSDIHPPIGYGYTF
-	TRBV5-6	-	TRBJ1-6	TGTGCCAGCAGCCTGAACAGGAATTCACCCCTCCACTTT	CASSLNRNSPLHF
-	TRBV28	-	TRBJ1-2	TGTGCCAGCAGTTTTAGGATACTCGATGGCTACACCTTC	CASSFRILDGYTF
-	TRBV19	-	TRBJ2-4	TGTGCCAGTAGTATGACCAGCGGACTAGCCAAAAACATTCAGTACTTC	CASSMTSGLAKNIQYF
-	TRBV2	-	TRBJ2-1	TGTGCCAGCAAAGTAACGGTAGCCTCCTACAATGAGCAGTTCTTC	CASKVTVASYNEQFF
-	TRBV6-5	-	TRBJ2-7	TGTGCCAGCAACGACTTAGAGCAGTACTTC	CASNDLEQYF
TRBD2	TRBV9	-	TRBJ2-1	TGTGCCTCCGGACTAGCGGTGAATGAGCAGTTCTTC	CASGLAVNEQFF
TRBD1	TRBV30	-	TRBJ1-2	TGTGCCTGGAGTGAGGGCAGGGGGCGAGGCTATGGCTACACCTTC	CAWSEGRGRGYGYTF
-	TRBV11-2	-	TRBJ2-2	TGTGCCAGCAGCTTAGACCAATACACCGGGGAGCTGTTTTTT	CASSLDQYTGELFF
-	TRBV3-1/TRBV3-2	-	TRBJ1-2	TGTGCCAGCAGCCAGATGGCCTACTATGGCTACACCTTC	CASSQMAYYGYTF
-	TRBV5-4	few	TRBJ2-7	TGTGCCAGCAGCTTTGGCGGATCCTACGAGCAGTACTTC	CASSFGGSYEQYF
TRBD2	TRBV12-5	-	TRBJ2-1	TGTGCTAGTGGTCTTGTGGTAGCGGGAGTAACGAATGAGCAGTTCTTC	CASGLVVAGVTNEQFF
-	TRBV28	-	TRBJ1-4	TGTGCCAGCAGTTTTCTGACGGGAAGTGCAACTAATGAAAAACTGTTTTTT	CASSFLTGSATNEKLFF
TRBD1	TRBV10-3	-	TRBJ1-2	TGTGCCATCACCTCGGACCGGGACAGGGTGTCGGATGGCTACACCTTC	CAITSDRDRVSDGYTF
TRBD1	TRBV2	-	TRBJ2-3	TGTGCCAGCACTCTGGGGACAGCCAGCACAGATACGCAGTATTTT	CASTLGTASTDTQYF
-	TRBV28	-	TRBJ1-2	TGTGCCAGCAGTCTACGCGAGGACAGCCTCTATGGCTACACCTTC	CASSLREDSLYGYTF
-	TRBV2	-	TRBJ1-1	TGTGCCAGCAGTGAAAAAAGGGAATACACTGAAGCTTTCTTT	CASSEKREYTEAFF
TRBD2	TRBV9	-	TRBJ2-3	TGTGCCAGCAGCGTAGGGACTAGCGGGAACGCCGTGGATACGCAGTATTTT	CASSVGTSGNAVDTQYF
-	TRBV30	-	TRBJ1-2	TGTGCCTGGAGTAGGGCAGACTTTAACTATGGCTACACCTTC	CAWSRADFNYGYTF
-	TRBV2	few	TRBJ1-2	TGTGCCAGCAGATCGCGGGGTAGGGGCTACACCTTC	CASRSRGRGYTF
-	TRBV11-2	-	TRBJ1-1	TGTGCCAGCAGCCCGAGGGGATCTAGCACTGAAGCTTTCTTT	CASSPRGSSTEAFF
TRBD2	TRBV3-1/TRBV3-2	-	TRBJ2-3	TGTGCCAGCAGCCCGCTAGCGGGGGGCTTGACAGATACGCAGTATTTT	CASSPLAGGLTDTQYF
-	TRBV2	-	TRBJ2-7	TGTGCCAGCAGTGAATTTGTAGGACCGCGTGGAGAGCAGTACTTC	CASSEFVGPRGEQYF
-	TRBV3-1/TRBV3-2	-	TRBJ1-5	TGTGCCAGCAGCCCCGCCCCCAATCAGCCCCAGCATTTT	CASSPAPNQPQHF
-	TRBV7-9	-	TRBJ2-5	TGTGCCAGCAGCTTGGTGGAGACCCAGTACTTC	CASSLVETQYF
-	TRBV5-5	-	TRBJ2-7	TGTGCCAGCAGCTTACGGGACTCCTACGAGCAGTACTTC	CASSLRDSYEQYF
-	TRBV19	-	TRBJ1-4	TGTGCCAGTCAAGGGGGACACCCAAGAGGAAAACTGTTTTTT	CASQGGHPRGKLFF
-	TRBV5-1	-	TRBJ2-4	TGCGCCAGCAGCTTGGGGGGGCAGGAGACAAACATTCAGTACTTC	CASSLGGQETNIQYF
-	TRBV6-5	-	TRBJ2-1	TGTGCCAGCACCCGGGAGCAGGGAAGCTACAATGAGCAGTTCTTC	CASTREQGSYNEQFF
-	TRBV5-1	-	TRBJ2-1	TGCGCCAGCAGCTTGGTCGGCATTTCGAGCTCCTACAATGAGCAGTTCTTC	CASSLVGISSSYNEQFF
-	TRBV5-1	-	TRBJ1-3	TGCGCCAGCAGCTTCGGTACAGGCTCCTCGGCTGGAAACACCATATATTTT	CASSFGTGSSAGNTIYF
-	TRBV7-8	-	TRBJ1-5	TGTGCCAGCAGCTTAGGAAATAGCAATCAGCCCCAGCATTTT	CASSLGNSNQPQHF
-	TRBV13	-	TRBJ1-1	TGTGCCAGCAGCACCGGGTGGATGGACACTGAAGCTTTCTTT	CASSTGWMDTEAFF